The 30 T cell receptor beta chains in this list originate from one sample, sequenced in a study of cytomegalovirus exposure and HLA in healthy donors (dated by TCRdb to about 2017). Libraries were prepared through the immunoSEQ multiplex PCR assay. TCRdb took this table from immuneACCESS and kept in-frame rearrangements with V and J called. Such tables lack part of the clones; where checked against another copy, unresolved V genes explain under half of the gap, and the rest is unexplained. In all, the sample holds approximately 220,000 clones, and around 80% of those were seen once. The ten largest clonotypes hold more than 13% of the sample. Sequencing used PBMCs. The receptors come from a woman aged 25 to 45 in good health and CMV-seropositive.

The V call is TRBV5-4, the J call TRBJ1-2, with D possibly TRBD1 on 5 matching bases. There are 13 residues in the CDR3. Germline lookup yields CDR1 SGHNT and CDR2 YYREEE (reference sequence). Trimming took 2 bases from V and 3 from J, leaving 8 bases between them. In DNA form, the CDR3 reads TGTGCCAGCAGCTTACAGGCGCACTATGGCTACACCTTC. Its protein product is CASSLQAHYGYTF.

J is TRBJ1-1 and V is TRBV13, with TRBD1 as a possible D gene (6 bases). This CDR3 spans 15 amino acids. Trimming shortened V by 2 bases and J by 1 base, and 11 bases separated the two germline ends. Germline assignment: CDR1 PRHDT and CDR2 FYEKMQ (reference sequence). CDR3 region: CASSLTGQRNTEAFF. CDR3 sequence (DNA): TGTGCCAGCAGCTTAACGGGACAAAGGAACACTGAAGCTTTCTTT.

The CDR3 region has the DNA TGTGCCAGCATGGGGGGAATTGAAGCTTTCTTT. Its translation: CASMGGIEAFF. The chain couples TRBV27 to TRBJ1-1, with D possibly matching TRBD1 (5 bases). Looked up from germline, CDR1 is MNHEY and CDR2 is SMNVEV (reference sequence). V was pared by 7 bases and J by 7 bases, with 10 bases between. The CDR3 runs 11 residues.

This chain links TRBV18 with TRBJ2-7, with 7 nucleotides matching TRBD1. The CDR3 loop spans 15 amino acids. The ends lost 2 bases at V and 2 bases at J; junction bases unmatched: 6. Germline V gives CDR1 KGHSH, CDR2 LQKENI. The CDR3 region is CASSPISGQTYEQYF. DNA for the CDR3: TGTGCCAGCTCACCAATCTCGGGACAGACCTACGAGCAGTACTTC. Full variable domain (rest looked up from reference TRBV18 and TRBJ2-7): NAGVMQNPRHLVRRRGQEARLRCSPMKGHSHVYWYRQLPEEGLKFMVYLQKENIIDESGMPKERFSAEFPKEGPSILRIQQVVRGDSAAYFCASSPISGQTYEQYFGPGTRLTVT.

The chain recombines TRBV6-1 with TRBJ1-2; D possibly corresponds to TRBD1 (5 bases). Trimming pared 8 bases from V and 0 bases from J, leaving 13 bases between. The length of the CDR3 is 14 residues. CDR1 and CDR2 from the germline V gene are MNHNS and SASEGT. CDR3 region: CASDAGLANYGYTF. In nucleotides, the CDR3 is TGTGCCAGCGACGCAGGGCTGGCTAACTATGGCTACACCTTC.

The chain joins TRBV9 to TRBJ2-7; D is unclear. This CDR3 is 14 amino acids long. Germline V lookup: CDR1 SGDLS, CDR2 YYNGEE. Trimming removed 0 bases at V and 5 bases at J, with 12 bases between. The CDR3 protein is CASSVEPQVNEQYF. The CDR3 DNA sequence: TGTGCCAGCAGCGTAGAACCCCAAGTCAACGAGCAGTACTTC. Looking up the rest from reference TRBV9 and TRBJ2-7 gives the full variable domain: DSGVTQTPKHLITATGQRVTLRCSPRSGDLSVYWYQQSLDQGLQFLIQYYNGEERAKGNILERFSAQQFPDLHSELNLSSLELGDSALYFCASSVEPQVNEQYFGPGTRLTVT.

The chain recombines TRBV5-1 with TRBJ2-2, with a weak D call TRBD2 (5 bases). V was cut by 0 bases and J by 5 bases, with 17 bases left in between. CDR1 is SGHRS, CDR2 YFSETQ, per germline. The CDR3 is made up of 17 amino acids. The CDR3: CASSLAVLGRGTGELFF. The CDR3 DNA is TGCGCCAGCAGCTTGGCAGTTCTTGGGCGAGGGACCGGGGAGCTGTTTTTT.

This rearrangement joins TRBV29-1 to TRBJ2-7; D perhaps matches TRBD1 (5 bases). The CDR3 extends over 13 amino acids. The V gene's germline CDR1 is SQVTM and CDR2 ANQGSEA. The ends were cut back, 6 bases at V and 1 base at J, with 13 bases in the middle. DNA for the CDR3: TGCAGCGTCAATTACGGACAATCCTACGAGCAGTACTTC. Residues: CSVNYGQSYEQYF.

This clone has only a few counts. This rearrangement joins TRBV5-6 to TRBJ1-2, with 7 bases lining up with TRBD1. Looked up from germline, CDR1 is SGHDT and CDR2 is YYEEEE. V lost 0 bases, J lost 8 bases, and 10 bases stayed unmatched. This CDR3 contains 15 residues. CDR3 sequence reads: CASSLAGSGGGGYTF. DNA for the CDR3: TGTGCCAGCAGCTTGGCCGGGTCAGGGGGAGGAGGCTACACCTTC.

The V gene is TRBV7-9, the J gene TRBJ2-7; perhaps TRBD1 as D (6 bases). The CDR3 totals 14 residues. Trimming removed 3 bases from V and 4 bases from J, with 13 bases in between. Germline V gives CDR1 SEHNR, CDR2 FQNEAQ (reference sequence). DNA of the CDR3: TGTGCCAGCAGCTTCCGGGACATACCATACGAGCAGTACTTC. This sequence encodes CASSFRDIPYEQYF.

This chain joins TRBV18 and TRBJ2-7; D not certain. Deletions cut 3 bases from V and 1 base from J, with 7 bases between. The CDR3 runs 13 residues. CDR1 and CDR2 from the germline V gene are KGHSH and LQKENI. The CDR3 nucleotides are TGTGCCAGCTCACCCGGCAGGTCCTACGAGCAGTACTTC. It yields the protein CASSPGRSYEQYF.

This chain uses TRBV7-8 with TRBJ1-5, with a tentative D call TRBD1 (5 bases). The CDR3 length is 16 residues. The germline V gene encodes CDR1 SGHVS and CDR2 FQNEAQ. The V end lost 1 base, the J end lost 11 bases, and 21 bases lay between the germline ends. The DNA of the CDR3 is TGTGCCAGCAGCTTAGGGCCCCGGGACGCCCGAGGGGCCCAGCATTTT. This gives the protein CASSLGPRDARGAQHF.

The chain employs TRBV29-1 and TRBJ1-1; TRBD1 agrees at 8 bases. Germline V gives CDR1 SQVTM, CDR2 ANQGSEA. The CDR3 spans 14 residues. After removal of 7 bases from V and 4 bases from J, the junction contained 11 bases not matched to a gene. DNA for the CDR3: TGCAGCGCAGCCTCGGACAGGGTTGTCACTGAAGCTTTCTTT. This gives the protein CSAASDRVVTEAFF.

This clone has just one count. The chain uses TRBV6-1 and TRBJ2-5, with D uncertain. Deletions cut 6 bases from V and 0 bases from J, with 8 bases between. Germline loops: CDR1 MNHNS, CDR2 SASEGT. The CDR3 spans 13 residues. This CDR3 is CASSQENQETQYF. DNA of the CDR3: TGTGCCAGCAGCCAGGAGAACCAAGAGACCCAGTACTTC.

V and J are TRBV29-1 and TRBJ2-2, with 12 bases lining up with TRBD2. The CDR3 consists of 15 residues. V was clipped by 4 bases and J by 5 bases; unmatched bases: 5. The V gene's germline CDR1 is SQVTM and CDR2 ANQGSEA. The CDR3 loop reads CSVAETSGSTGELFF. In DNA form, the CDR3 reads TGCAGCGTTGCGGAGACTAGCGGGAGTACCGGGGAGCTGTTTTTT.

This rearrangement joins TRBV6-4 to TRBJ2-3; 11 bases fit TRBD2. The length of the CDR3 is 15 residues. Trimming took 6 bases from V and 6 from J; bases not matched to a gene: 8. Looked up from germline, CDR1 is MRHNA and CDR2 is SNTAGT. CDR3 in DNA: TGTGCCAGCAGACTTACTAGCGGGAGTGCCGATACGCAGTATTTT. It yields the protein CASRLTSGSADTQYF.

The gene calls are TRBV19 and TRBJ2-5; 12 positions match TRBD1. Unmatched junction bases numbered 4, after V lost 3 bases and J lost 2 bases. CDR1 LNHDA and CDR2 SQIVND come from the germline V gene (reference sequence). This CDR3 comprises 16 residues. The CDR3, as DNA: TGTGCCAGTAGTATTAGGGGACAGGGGGCTCAAGAGACCCAGTACTTC. Its translation is CASSIRGQGAQETQYF. Based on the CDR3 plus reference TRBV19 and TRBJ2-5, the full variable domain is DGGITQSPKYLFRKEGQNVTLSCEQNLNHDAMYWYRQDPGQGLRLIYYSQIVNDFQKGDIAEGYSVSREKKESFPLTVTSAQKNPTAFYLCASSIRGQGAQETQYFGPGTRLLVL.

This rearrangement joins TRBV19 to TRBJ1-2, with D perhaps matching TRBD1 (5 bases). The CDR3 contains 14 residues. Per the germline V gene, CDR1 is LNHDA and CDR2 is SQIVND (reference sequence). The V and J ends lost 7 bases and 1 base respectively, with 13 bases between them. The CDR3 here is CASTFAGFNYGYTF. Here the CDR3 DNA reads TGTGCCAGTACCTTTGCAGGGTTTAACTATGGCTACACCTTC. The full variable domain, with the rest looked up from reference TRBV19 and TRBJ1-2, is DGGITQSPKYLFRKEGQNVTLSCEQNLNHDAMYWYRQDPGQGLRLIYYSQIVNDFQKGDIAEGYSVSREKKESFPLTVTSAQKNPTAFYLCASTFAGFNYGYTFGSGTRLTVV.

The chain carries TRBV9 and TRBJ2-5; 10 bases align to TRBD2. Germline V gene data show CDR1 as SGDLS and CDR2 as YYNGEE. The CDR3 totals 15 residues. V shed 7 bases and J 1 base; nucleotides not matched to a gene: 7. The DNA for the CDR3 is TGTGCCAGCTCCCCGGGACTAGCGTCCCAAGAGACCCAGTACTTC. The encoded protein is CASSPGLASQETQYF.

V and J are TRBV27 and TRBJ1-5, with a weak D call TRBD1 (6 bases). The CDR3 runs 16 residues. CDR1 is MNHEY, CDR2 SMNVEV, per germline (reference sequence). Trimming shortened V by 0 bases and J by 2 bases, and 11 bases separated the two germline ends. CDR3 sequence: CASSLSGRGGNQPQHF. CDR3 bases: TGTGCCAGCAGTTTATCCGGCAGGGGTGGCAATCAGCCCCAGCATTTT.

This sequence joins TRBV7-3 and TRBJ2-1; 8 bases are a match to TRBD2. The germline CDR1 and CDR2 sequences are SGHTA and FQGTGA. Losses at the gene ends were 4 bases for V and 0 bases for J; bases not matched to a gene: 2. This CDR3 is built from 15 residues. The CDR3 sequence is CASSYTSGSYNEQFF. The CDR3 DNA reads TGTGCCAGCAGCTACACTAGCGGCTCCTACAATGAGCAGTTCTTC.

This clone was counted between two and nine times. The chain is built from TRBV5-4 and TRBJ1-1; no definite D call. Germline CDR1 SGHNT, CDR2 YYREEE (reference sequence). Trimming pared 4 bases from V and 4 bases from J, leaving 8 bases between. The CDR3 runs to 12 residues. CDR3 sequence: CASSPSGTEAFF. The CDR3 nucleotides read TGTGCCAGCAGCCCCTCCGGCACTGAAGCTTTCTTT.

This clone was seen once. The chain uses TRBV19 and TRBJ2-7; 13 nucleotides line up with TRBD2. This CDR3 comprises 18 residues. Per the germline V gene, CDR1 is LNHDA and CDR2 is SQIVND (reference sequence). J gave up 0 bases and V 5 bases, and 10 bases lay outside the gene matches. The CDR3 DNA sequence: TGTGCCAGTAGTCCCGGACTAGCGGGAGTATCGCGCTCCTACGAGCAGTACTTC. Protein: CASSPGLAGVSRSYEQYF.

V and J are TRBV9 and TRBJ2-1; 9 bases map to TRBD2. This CDR3 comprises 15 residues. After removal of 0 bases from V and 8 bases from J, the junction contained 6 bases not matched to a gene. The germline gives CDR1 SGDLS, CDR2 YYNGEE. The CDR3 protein is CASSVVSGSVDEQFF. DNA of the CDR3: TGTGCCAGCAGCGTAGTTAGCGGGAGTGTCGATGAGCAGTTCTTC.

J is TRBJ2-3 and V is TRBV6-1, with TRBD2 identical over 8 bases. The CDR3 consists of 13 residues. V trimming: 7 bases; J trimming: 3 bases; junction bases outside the gene matches: 3. Germline V lookup: CDR1 MNHNS, CDR2 SASEGT. The CDR3 DNA reads TGTGCCAGCAAGGGACTAGAAACAGATACGCAGTATTTT. Translating it yields CASKGLETDTQYF.

The chain combines TRBV7-8 with TRBJ1-1, with D possibly matching TRBD1 (6 bases). Between the trimmed V and J ends, which lost 7 bases and 4 bases, there was a span of 16 bases. The germline V gene has CDR1 SGHVS and CDR2 FQNEAQ. The CDR3 spans 14 residues. The CDR3 protein is CASKRRGARTEAFF. The CDR3 DNA follows: TGTGCCAGCAAGCGTCGGGGGGCGCGCACTGAAGCTTTCTTT.

The V and J genes are TRBV6-5 and TRBJ1-2; D remains ambiguous. V gave up 0 bases and J gave up 7 bases, with 9 bases separating them. The CDR3 sequence is 13 residues long. Germline V gene data show CDR1 as MNHEY and CDR2 as SVGAGI. CDR3 in DNA: TGTGCCAGCAGTTACTCGAGTGGGATTGGCTACACCTTC. Its protein product is CASSYSSGIGYTF.

V gene TRBV15 combines with J gene TRBJ1-1, with 7 bases identical to TRBD1. Germline CDR1 is LNHNV and CDR2 is YYDKDF (reference sequence). This CDR3 contains 16 residues. The ends lost 3 bases at V and 1 base at J; junction bases unmatched: 8. CDR3 amino acids: CATSSGWTGGNTEAFF. The CDR3 DNA sequence: TGTGCCACCAGCAGTGGGTGGACAGGAGGGAACACTGAAGCTTTCTTT. Looking up the rest from reference TRBV15 and TRBJ1-1 gives the full variable domain: DAMVIQNPRYQVTQFGKPVTLSCSQTLNHNVMYWYQQKSSQAPKLLFHYYDKDFNNEADTPDNFQSRRPNTSFCFLDIRSPGLGDTAMYLCATSSGWTGGNTEAFFGQGTRLTVV.

The chain combines TRBV4-2 with TRBJ2-2, with 10 nucleotides matching TRBD2. V was pared by 3 bases and J by 4 bases, with 8 bases of the junction left unmatched. Germline loops: CDR1 LGHNA, CDR2 YNFKEQ. The CDR3 extends over 17 amino acids. CDR3 sequence (DNA): TGTGCCAGCAGCCAGACCCTTAGCGGGAGGATCACCGGGGAGCTGTTTTTT. It specifies CASSQTLSGRITGELFF.

V and J are TRBV7-2 and TRBJ2-7; D unresolved. Germline lookup yields CDR1 SGHTA and CDR2 FQGNSA. V shed 1 base and J shed 5 bases, with 15 bases lying between them. This CDR3 is built from 15 residues. Here the CDR3 reads CASSLVLGSKDEQYF. DNA of the CDR3: TGTGCCAGCAGCTTAGTTTTGGGTTCTAAGGACGAGCAGTACTTC.